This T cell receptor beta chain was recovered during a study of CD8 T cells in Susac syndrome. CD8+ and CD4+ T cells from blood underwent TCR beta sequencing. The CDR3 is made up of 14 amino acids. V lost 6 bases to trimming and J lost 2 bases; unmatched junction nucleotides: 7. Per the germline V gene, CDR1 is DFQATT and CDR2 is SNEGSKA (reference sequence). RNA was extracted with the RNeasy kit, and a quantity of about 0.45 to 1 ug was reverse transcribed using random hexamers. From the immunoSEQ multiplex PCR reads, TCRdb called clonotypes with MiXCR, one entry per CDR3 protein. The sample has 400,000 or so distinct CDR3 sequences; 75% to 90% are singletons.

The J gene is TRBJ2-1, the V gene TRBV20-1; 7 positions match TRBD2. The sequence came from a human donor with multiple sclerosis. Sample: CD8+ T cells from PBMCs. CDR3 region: CSAESSGAYNEQFF. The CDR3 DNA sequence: TGCAGTGCCGAATCTAGCGGAGCCTACAATGAGCAGTTCTTC.